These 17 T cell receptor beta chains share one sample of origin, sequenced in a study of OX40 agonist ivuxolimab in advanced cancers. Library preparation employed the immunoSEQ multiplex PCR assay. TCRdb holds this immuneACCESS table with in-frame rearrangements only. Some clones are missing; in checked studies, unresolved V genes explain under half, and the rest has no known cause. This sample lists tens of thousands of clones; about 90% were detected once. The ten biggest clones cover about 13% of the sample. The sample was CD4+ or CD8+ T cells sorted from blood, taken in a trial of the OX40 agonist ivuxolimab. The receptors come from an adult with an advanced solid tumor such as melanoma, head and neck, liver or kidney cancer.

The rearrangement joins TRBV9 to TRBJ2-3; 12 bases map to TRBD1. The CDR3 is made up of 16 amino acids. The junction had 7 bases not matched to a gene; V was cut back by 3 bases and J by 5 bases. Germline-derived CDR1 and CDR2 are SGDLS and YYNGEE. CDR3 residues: CASSAWGQGAEDTQYF. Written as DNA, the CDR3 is TGTGCCAGCAGCGCGTGGGGACAGGGGGCTGAAGATACGCAGTATTTT.

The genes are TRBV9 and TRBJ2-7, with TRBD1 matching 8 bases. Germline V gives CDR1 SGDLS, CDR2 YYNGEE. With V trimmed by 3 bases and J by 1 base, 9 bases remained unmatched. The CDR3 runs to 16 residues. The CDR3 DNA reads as TGTGCCAGCAGCGCGAGTAGGGACAGGTTGTCCTACGAGCAGTACTTC. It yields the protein CASSASRDRLSYEQYF.

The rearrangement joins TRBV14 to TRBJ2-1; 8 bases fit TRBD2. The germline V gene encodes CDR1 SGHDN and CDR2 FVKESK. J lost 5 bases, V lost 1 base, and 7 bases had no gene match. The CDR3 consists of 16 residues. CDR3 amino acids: CASSQVRTSYDNEQFF. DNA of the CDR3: TGTGCCAGCAGCCAAGTAAGGACTAGCTATGACAATGAGCAGTTCTTC. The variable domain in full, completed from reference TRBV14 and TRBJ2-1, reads EAGVTQFPSHSVIEKGQTVTLRCDPISGHDNLYWYRRVMGKEIKFLLHFVKESKQDESGMPNNRFLAERTGGTYSTLKVQPAELEDSGVYFCASSQVRTSYDNEQFFGPGTRLTVL.

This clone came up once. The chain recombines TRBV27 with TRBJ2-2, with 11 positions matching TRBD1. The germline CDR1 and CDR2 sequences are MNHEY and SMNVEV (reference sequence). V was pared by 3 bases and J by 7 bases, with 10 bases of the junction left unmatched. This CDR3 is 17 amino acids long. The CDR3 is CASSLPPGTGGFGELFF. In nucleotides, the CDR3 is TGTGCCAGCAGTTTGCCCCCCGGGACAGGGGGGTTCGGGGAGCTGTTTTTT.

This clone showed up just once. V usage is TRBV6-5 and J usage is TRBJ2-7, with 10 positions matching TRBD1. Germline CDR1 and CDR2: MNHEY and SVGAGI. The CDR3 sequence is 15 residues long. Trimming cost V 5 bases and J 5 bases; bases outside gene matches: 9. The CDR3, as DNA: TGTGCCAGCAGTAACGGGACAGGGGCGATCCACGAGCAGTACTTC. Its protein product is CASSNGTGAIHEQYF.

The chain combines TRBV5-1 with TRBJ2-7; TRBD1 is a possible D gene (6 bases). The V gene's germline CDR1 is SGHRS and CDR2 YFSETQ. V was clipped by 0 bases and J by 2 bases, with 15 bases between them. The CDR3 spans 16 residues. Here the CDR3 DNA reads TGCGCCAGCAGCTTGGCGGGACAAGACAGTCCCTACGAGCAGTACTTC. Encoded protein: CASSLAGQDSPYEQYF. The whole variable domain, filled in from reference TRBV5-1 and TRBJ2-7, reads KAGVTQTPRYLIKTRGQQVTLSCSPISGHRSVSWYQQTPGQGLQFLFEYFSETQRNKGNFPGRFSGRQFSNSRSEMNVSTLELGDSALYLCASSLAGQDSPYEQYFGPGTRLTVT.

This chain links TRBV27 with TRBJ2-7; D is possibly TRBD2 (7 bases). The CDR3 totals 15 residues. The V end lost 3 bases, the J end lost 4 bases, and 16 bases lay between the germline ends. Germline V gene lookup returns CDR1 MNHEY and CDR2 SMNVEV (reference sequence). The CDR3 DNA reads TGTGCCAGCAGTTTCGGGTGGGGGGGGCGGTACGAGCAGTACTTC. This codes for CASSFGWGGRYEQYF.

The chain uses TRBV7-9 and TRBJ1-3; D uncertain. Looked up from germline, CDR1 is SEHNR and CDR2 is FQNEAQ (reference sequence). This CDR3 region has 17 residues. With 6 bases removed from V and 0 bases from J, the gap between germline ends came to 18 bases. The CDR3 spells CASSRSEGLLSGNTIYF. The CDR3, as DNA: TGTGCCAGCAGTCGCTCGGAGGGCCTACTCTCTGGAAACACCATATATTTT.

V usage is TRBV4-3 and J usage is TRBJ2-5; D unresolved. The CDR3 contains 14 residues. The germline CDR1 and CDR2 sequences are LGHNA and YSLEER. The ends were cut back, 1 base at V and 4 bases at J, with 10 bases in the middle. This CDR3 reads CASSQALDPETQYF. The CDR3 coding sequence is TGCGCCAGCAGCCAAGCCCTCGATCCAGAGACCCAGTACTTC.

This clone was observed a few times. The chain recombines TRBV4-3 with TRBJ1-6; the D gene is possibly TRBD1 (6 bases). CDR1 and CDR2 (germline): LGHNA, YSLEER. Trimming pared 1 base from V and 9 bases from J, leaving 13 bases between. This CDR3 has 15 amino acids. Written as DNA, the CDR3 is TGCGCCAGCAGCCAAGTAGGGGGAAACGGTTCACCCCTCCACTTT. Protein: CASSQVGGNGSPLHF.

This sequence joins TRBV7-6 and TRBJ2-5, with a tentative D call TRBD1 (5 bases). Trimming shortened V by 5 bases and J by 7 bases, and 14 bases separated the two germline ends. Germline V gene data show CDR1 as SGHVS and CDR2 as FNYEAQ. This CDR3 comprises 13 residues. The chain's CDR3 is CASSLTEKATQYF. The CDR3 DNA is TGTGCCAGCAGCCTGACAGAGAAAGCGACCCAGTACTTC.

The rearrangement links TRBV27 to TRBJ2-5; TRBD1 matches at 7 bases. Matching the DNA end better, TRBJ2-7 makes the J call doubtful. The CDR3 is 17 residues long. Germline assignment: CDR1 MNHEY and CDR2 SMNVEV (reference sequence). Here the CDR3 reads CASSLWVTGRNHYEQYF. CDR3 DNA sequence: TGTGCCAGCAGTTTATGGGTGACAGGGCGGAATCACTACGAGCAGTACTTC.

CDR3 DNA: TGTGCCAGCAAATCCGGGACAGGGGGATACGAGCAGTACTTC. It codes for CASKSGTGGYEQYF. The rearrangement joins TRBV19 to TRBJ2-7; 11 nucleotides line up with TRBD1. The CDR3 contains 14 residues. Trimming removed 9 bases from V and 4 bases from J; junction bases left unmatched: 8. CDR1 and CDR2 (germline): LNHDA, SQIVND (reference sequence). Variable domain in full (rest from reference TRBV19 and TRBJ2-7): DGGITQSPKYLFRKEGQNVTLSCEQNLNHDAMYWYRQDPGQGLRLIYYSQIVNDFQKGDIAEGYSVSREKKESFPLTVTSAQKNPTAFYLCASKSGTGGYEQYFGPGTRLTVT.

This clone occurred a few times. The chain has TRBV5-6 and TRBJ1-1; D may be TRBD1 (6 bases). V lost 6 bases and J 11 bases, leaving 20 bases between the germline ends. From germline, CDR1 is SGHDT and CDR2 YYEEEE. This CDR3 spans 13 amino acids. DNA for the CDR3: TGTGCCAGCACCCTGGACAGCTTTGGCGAGGCTTTCTTT. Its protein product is CASTLDSFGEAFF. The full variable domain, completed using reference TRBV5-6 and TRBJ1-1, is DAGVTQSPTHLIKTRGQQVTLRCSPKSGHDTVSWYQQALGQGPQFIFQYYEEEERQRGNFPDRFSGHQFPNYSSELNVNALLLGDSALYLCASTLDSFGEAFFGQGTRLTVV.

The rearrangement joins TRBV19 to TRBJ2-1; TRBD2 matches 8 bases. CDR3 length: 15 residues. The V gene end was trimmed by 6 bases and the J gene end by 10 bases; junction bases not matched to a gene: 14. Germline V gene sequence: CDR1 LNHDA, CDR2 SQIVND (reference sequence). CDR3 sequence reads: CASSSGTRGSKEQFF. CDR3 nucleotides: TGTGCCAGTAGCTCGGGGACTAGGGGGTCTAAGGAGCAGTTCTTC. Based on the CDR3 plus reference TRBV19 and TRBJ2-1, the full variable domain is DGGITQSPKYLFRKEGQNVTLSCEQNLNHDAMYWYRQDPGQGLRLIYYSQIVNDFQKGDIAEGYSVSREKKESFPLTVTSAQKNPTAFYLCASSSGTRGSKEQFFGPGTRLTVL.

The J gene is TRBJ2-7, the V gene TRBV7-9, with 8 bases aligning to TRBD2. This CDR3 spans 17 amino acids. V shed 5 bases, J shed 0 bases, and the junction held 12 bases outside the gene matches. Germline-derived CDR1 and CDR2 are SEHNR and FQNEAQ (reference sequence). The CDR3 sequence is CASSDGTSGFYSYEQYF. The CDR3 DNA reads TGTGCCAGCAGCGATGGGACTAGTGGGTTTTACTCCTACGAGCAGTACTTC.

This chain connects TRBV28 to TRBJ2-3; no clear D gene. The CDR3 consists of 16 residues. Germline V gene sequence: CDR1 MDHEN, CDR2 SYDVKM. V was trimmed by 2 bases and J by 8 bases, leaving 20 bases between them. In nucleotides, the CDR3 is TGTGCCAGCAGTTTAGGGCCCCAACTCATCCCCGGTACGCAGTATTTT. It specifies CASSLGPQLIPGTQYF.